These 5 T cell receptor beta chains were sequenced from one sample in a study of vaccination and CD4 T cells after COVID-19. The Oncomine TCR Beta short-read assay sequenced DNA from cultured CD4+ T cells. TCRdb itself ran the PCR reads through MiXCR, one entry per CDR3 protein. Of under 25,000 distinct CDR3 sequences listed, about 40% are singletons. Their cognate antigens are unknown. This sample's treatment: approximately 9-day PBMC culture with coronavirus spike peptide pools or control peptides (ViraFEST assay). The source material was CD4+ T cells from blood, cultured in vitro, sampled before SARS-CoV-2 vaccination. All receptors derive from a human donor who had recovered from COVID-19.

This clonotype has just a few counts. V and J are TRBV27 and TRBJ2-3; 9 nucleotides align to TRBD2. Germline-derived CDR1 and CDR2 are MNHEY and SMNVEV (reference sequence). CDR3 size: 14 residues. The J segment lost 4 bases and the V segment lost 6 bases, leaving 5 bases of the junction unmatched. In DNA, the CDR3 is TGTGCCAGCAGGGCTAGCGGGATTCCAGATACGCAGTATTTT. Translated: CASRASGIPDTQYF.

CDR3 sequence reads: CASSSGQTNVLTF. The CDR3 DNA reads TGTGCCAGCAGCTCGGGACAGACCAACGTCCTGACTTTC. The chain uses TRBV7-6 and TRBJ2-6; 7 bases match TRBD1. This CDR3 region has 13 residues. J lost 8 bases, V lost 4 bases, and 2 bases had no gene match. Germline V gives CDR1 SGHVS, CDR2 FNYEAQ.

CDR3 in DNA: TGTGCCAGCAGTGAAGCAGGGCAGATCTACGAGCAGTACTTC. This translates into CASSEAGQIYEQYF. The rearrangement joins TRBV6-1 to TRBJ2-7; D unclear. The CDR3 has 14 residues. Trimming shortened V by 0 bases and J by 3 bases, and 9 bases separated the two germline ends. CDR1 MNHNS and CDR2 SASEGT come from the germline V gene.

This clonotype has a handful of counts. V is TRBV11-3 and J is TRBJ2-3; 12 bases map to TRBD2. The junction had 8 bases not matched to a gene; V was cut back by 5 bases and J by 5 bases. The germline CDR1 and CDR2 sequences are SGHNT and YENEEA. There are 16 residues in the CDR3. The CDR3 DNA sequence: TGTGCCAGCAGCCGCCGACTAGCGGGAGAGGGAGATACGCAGTATTTT. Its translation is CASSRRLAGEGDTQYF.

DNA of the CDR3: TGCGCCAGCAGCCAAGTGGGGATATTCAATCAGCCCCAGCATTTT. Its translation: CASSQVGIFNQPQHF. V usage is TRBV4-1 and J usage is TRBJ1-5; D unclear. The CDR3 extends over 15 amino acids. The V gene's germline CDR1 is MGHRA and CDR2 YSYEKL. V lost 1 base and J lost 3, with 10 bases in between.